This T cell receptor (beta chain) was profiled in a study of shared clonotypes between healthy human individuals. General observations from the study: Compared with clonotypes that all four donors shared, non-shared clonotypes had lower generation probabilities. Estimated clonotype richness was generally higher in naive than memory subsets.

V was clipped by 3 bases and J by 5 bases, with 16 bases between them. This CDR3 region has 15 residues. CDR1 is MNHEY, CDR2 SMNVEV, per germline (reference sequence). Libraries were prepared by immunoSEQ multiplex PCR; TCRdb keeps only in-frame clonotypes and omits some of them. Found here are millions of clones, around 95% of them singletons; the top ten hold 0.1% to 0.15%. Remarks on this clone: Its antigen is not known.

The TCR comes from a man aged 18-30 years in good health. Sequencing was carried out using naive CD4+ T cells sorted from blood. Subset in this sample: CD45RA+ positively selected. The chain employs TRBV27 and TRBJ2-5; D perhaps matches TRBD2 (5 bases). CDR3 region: CASSLARTVSETQYF. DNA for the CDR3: TGTGCCAGCAGTTTGGCCAGGACTGTTTCGGAGACCCAGTACTTC.